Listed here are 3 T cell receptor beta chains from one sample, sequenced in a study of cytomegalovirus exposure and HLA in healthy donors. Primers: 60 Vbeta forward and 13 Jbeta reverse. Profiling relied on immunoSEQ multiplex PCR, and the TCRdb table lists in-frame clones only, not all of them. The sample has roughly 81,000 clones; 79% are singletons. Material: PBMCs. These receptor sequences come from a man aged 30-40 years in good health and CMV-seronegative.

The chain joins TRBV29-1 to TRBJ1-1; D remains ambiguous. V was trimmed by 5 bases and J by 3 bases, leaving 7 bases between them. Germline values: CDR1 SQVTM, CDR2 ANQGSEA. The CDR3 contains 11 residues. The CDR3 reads CSVTSDTEAFF. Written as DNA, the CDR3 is TGCAGCGTTACTTCGGACACTGAAGCTTTCTTT.

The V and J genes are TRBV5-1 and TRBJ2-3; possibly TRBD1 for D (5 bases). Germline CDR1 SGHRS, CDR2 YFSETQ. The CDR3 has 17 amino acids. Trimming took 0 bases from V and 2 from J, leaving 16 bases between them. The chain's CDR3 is CASSLGQGLRYTDTQYF. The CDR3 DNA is TGCGCCAGCAGCTTGGGCCAGGGTTTGCGGTACACAGATACGCAGTATTTT.

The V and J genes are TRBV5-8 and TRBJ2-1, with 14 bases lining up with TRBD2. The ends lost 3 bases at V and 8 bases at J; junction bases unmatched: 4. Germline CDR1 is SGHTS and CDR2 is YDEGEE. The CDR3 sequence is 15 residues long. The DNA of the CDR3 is TGTGCCAGCAGCTCGGGACTAGCGGGAGCTTATGAGCAGTTCTTC. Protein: CASSSGLAGAYEQFF.